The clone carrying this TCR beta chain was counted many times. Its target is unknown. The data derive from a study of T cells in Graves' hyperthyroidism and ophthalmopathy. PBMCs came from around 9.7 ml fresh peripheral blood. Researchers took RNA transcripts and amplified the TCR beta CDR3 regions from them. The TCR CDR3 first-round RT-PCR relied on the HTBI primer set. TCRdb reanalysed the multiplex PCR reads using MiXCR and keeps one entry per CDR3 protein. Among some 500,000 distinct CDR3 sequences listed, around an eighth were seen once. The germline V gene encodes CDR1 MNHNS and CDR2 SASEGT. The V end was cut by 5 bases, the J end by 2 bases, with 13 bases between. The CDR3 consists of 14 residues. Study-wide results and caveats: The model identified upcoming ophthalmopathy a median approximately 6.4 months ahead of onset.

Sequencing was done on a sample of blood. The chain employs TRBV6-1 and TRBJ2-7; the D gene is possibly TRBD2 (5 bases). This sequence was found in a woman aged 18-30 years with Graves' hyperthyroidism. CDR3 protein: CASSSGGWTYEQYF. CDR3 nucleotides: TGTGCCAGCAGTTCCGGCGGGTGGACCTACGAGCAGTACTTC.